Below, one T cell receptor (beta chain) is given with its context. Its recognized antigen is unknown. Qualities for individual bases were not recorded, and no much larger clone is one base off. This record comes from a study of shared clonotypes between healthy human individuals (dated by TCRdb to the early 2020s). With respect to the entire study: The cohort included a few men and a couple of women between 18 and 49 years of age. Per donor, leukapheresis produced somewhere between about 0.94 and 9 billion PBMCs. To increase sequencing depth and limit assay-specific biases, TCR repertoire library preparation and sequencing were carried out by different laboratories using diverse techniques. Blood TCR repertoires of five healthy adults were deeply sequenced to estimate repertoire size and the extent of clonotype sharing between individuals. For each donor, three plates each were used for CD4 naive and CD4 memory, two plates were used for CD8 naive, and one plate was used for CD8 memory.

CD8 naive samples consisted of CD45RO-negative cells that were positively selected for CCR7, yielding a CD45RA+CCR7+ population without TemRA cells. The donors were healthy, HIV-negative adults who had no recently reported acute infections or vaccinations. Only Caucasian adults living in Nashville, Tennessee, USA were represented among the donors. Blood was obtained by leukapheresis, after which PBMCs were separated by Ficoll-Histopaque density gradient centrifugation and cryopreserved in liquid nitrogen vapor phase. Analytical flow cytometry was used to check the purity and quantity of every magnetically sorted T cell population. Genomic DNA was isolated from each sorted fraction and quantified by UV absorbance on a Nanodrop 2000c. General findings and caveats noted by the study authors: Estimated clonotype richness was generally larger for naive than for memory subsets. Pairwise subsampling led to the expectation that sequencing depth would affect the degree of clonotype sharing among donors. Across a handful of donors, roughly 5.4% of naive CD4, approximately 3.6% of naive CD8, about 2% of memory CD4, and 0.4% of memory CD8 clonotypes were shared. The small number of donors limited the genetic and exposure-history diversity represented. Only blood was sampled, and tissue TCR repertoires likely differ from those in blood. Even with the large sequencing depth, rarefaction of the sorted-subset datasets indicated that sequencing was incomplete. Higher generation probabilities were observed for clonotypes shared by all four sorted-subset donors than for non-shared clonotypes.

Using the deep immunoSEQ assay, TCR CDR3 regions were amplified from genomic DNA by multiplex PCR. Genomic DNA extracted from each cell subset was distributed evenly over all wells of several immunoSEQ 96-well plates, and each plate served as one replicate. For sorted subsets, roughly 200 ng genomic DNA, equal to 25,000 to 35,000 T cell genomes, was loaded into each replicate PCR. Purified libraries were quantified with a Qubit 3.0 fluorometer, sized on a Bioanalyzer 2100, and re-quantified with the KAPA Library Quantification kit. Every immunoSEQ 96-well plate was sequenced on a separate single-read 150-cycle Illumina NextSeq 550 flow cell. The authors' pipeline ran thus. Because the immunoSEQ output held only junctional sequences and lacked quality scores, the filtering could not match the filtering applied to full-length reads. To assign V/J genes and CDR3, sequences were annotated against IMGT germline references using PyIR, a Python wrapper for IgBLAST v1.9. Reads with weak V/J assignments (E-value above 1e-6), missing CDR3, stop codons, out-of-frame junctions, or ambiguous translated residues were removed. V3J clonotypes were defined by identical inferred V gene, J gene, and CDR3 amino acid sequence. The percentage overlap between two repertoires was calculated by dividing the number of shared unique clonotypes by the size of the smaller repertoire. Repertoire richness was assessed with RTK rarefaction, the Chao1 estimator, and Recon v2.1 estimates of unobserved clonotypes. Generation probabilities for all TCRbeta clonotypes obtained by the gDNA method from a few donors were computed using OLGA. The source is immuneACCESS, and TCRdb retained only in-frame sequences with V and J called. Part of the clones is not carried over; for the studies checked, unresolved V genes explain less than half of this, and the remainder is unexplained. From that table come the V and J calls and clone size; the DNA was used to work out D and trimming. The sample table records some 600,000 clones; roughly 96% of these occur just once. The ten largest clones capture less than 0.12% of the sample.

Specimen: naive CD8+ T cells sorted from blood. This specimen's cell subset or site label, interpreted: CD45RA+CCR7+. The receptor was isolated from a woman aged 25 to 45 in good health.

The DNA reads as follows: TGCAGTGCTATATGGGGAACCAGAGCTTTCTTT. This yields the protein CSAIWGTRAFF. Recombination connected TRBV20-1 to TRBJ1-1, with the D gene too uncertain to name. The germline ends are 13 bases apart after V is trimmed by 4 bases and J by 10 bases. The CDR3 has 11 amino acids, counting the end cysteine and phenylalanine. The sequence is cut down to CDR3 DNA, 33 bases in frame from base 1. From the germline V gene (reference sequence), CDR1 is DFQATT and CDR2 is SNEGSKA.